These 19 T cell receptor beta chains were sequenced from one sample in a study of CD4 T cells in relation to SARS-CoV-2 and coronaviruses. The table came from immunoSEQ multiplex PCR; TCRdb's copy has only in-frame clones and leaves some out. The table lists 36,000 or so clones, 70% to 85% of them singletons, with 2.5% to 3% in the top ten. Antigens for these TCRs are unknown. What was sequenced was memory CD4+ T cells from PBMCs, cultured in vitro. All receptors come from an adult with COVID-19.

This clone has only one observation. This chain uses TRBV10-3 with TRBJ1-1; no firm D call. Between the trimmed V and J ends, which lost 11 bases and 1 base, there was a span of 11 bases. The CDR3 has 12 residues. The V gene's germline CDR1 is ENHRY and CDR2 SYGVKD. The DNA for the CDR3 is TGTGCCGGGCGACAAGAGAACACTGAAGCTTTCTTT. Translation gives CAGRQENTEAFF.

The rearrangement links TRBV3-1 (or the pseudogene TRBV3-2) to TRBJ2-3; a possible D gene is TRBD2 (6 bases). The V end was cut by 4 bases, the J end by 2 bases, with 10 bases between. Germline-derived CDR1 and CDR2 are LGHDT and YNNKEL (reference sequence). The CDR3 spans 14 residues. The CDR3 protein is CASSLRGNTDTQYF. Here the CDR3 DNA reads TGTGCCAGCAGCCTTCGCGGGAACACAGATACGCAGTATTTT.

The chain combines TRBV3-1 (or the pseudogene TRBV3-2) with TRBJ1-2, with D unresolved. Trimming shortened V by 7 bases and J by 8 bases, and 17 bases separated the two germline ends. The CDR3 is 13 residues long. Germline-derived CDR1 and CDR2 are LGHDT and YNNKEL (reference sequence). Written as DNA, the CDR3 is TGTGCCAGCACCCCCGGCGGTCTGGGGGGCTACACCTTC. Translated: CASTPGGLGGYTF.

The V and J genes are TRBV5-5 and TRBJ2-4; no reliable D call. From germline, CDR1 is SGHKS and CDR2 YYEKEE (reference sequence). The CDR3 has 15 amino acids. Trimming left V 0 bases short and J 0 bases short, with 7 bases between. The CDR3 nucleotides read TGTGCCAGCAGCTTGGGACCCGTAGCCAAAAACATTCAGTACTTC. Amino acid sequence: CASSLGPVAKNIQYF.

The DNA of the CDR3 is TGTGCCAGCAGCCAAGAGTCAGTAAACATTCAGTACTTC. The encoded protein is CASSQESVNIQYF. The chain couples TRBV4-2 to TRBJ2-4; D gene ambiguous. The CDR3 length is 13 residues. Germline CDR1 is LGHNA and CDR2 is YNFKEQ. Trimming removed 0 bases at V and 6 bases at J, with 6 bases between.

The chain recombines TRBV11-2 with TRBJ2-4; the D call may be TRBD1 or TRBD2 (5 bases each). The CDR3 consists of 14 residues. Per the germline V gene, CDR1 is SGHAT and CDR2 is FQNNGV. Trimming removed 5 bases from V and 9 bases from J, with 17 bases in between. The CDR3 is CASSRGERQGIQYF. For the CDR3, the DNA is TGTGCCAGCAGCAGAGGGGAGCGGCAAGGCATTCAGTACTTC.

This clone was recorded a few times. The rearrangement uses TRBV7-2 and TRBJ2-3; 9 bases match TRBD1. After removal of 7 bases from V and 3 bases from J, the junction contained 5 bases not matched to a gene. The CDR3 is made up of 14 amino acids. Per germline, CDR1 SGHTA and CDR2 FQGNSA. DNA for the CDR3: TGTGCCAGCACCCCGGGACAGGGAACAGATACGCAGTATTTT. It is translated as CASTPGQGTDTQYF.

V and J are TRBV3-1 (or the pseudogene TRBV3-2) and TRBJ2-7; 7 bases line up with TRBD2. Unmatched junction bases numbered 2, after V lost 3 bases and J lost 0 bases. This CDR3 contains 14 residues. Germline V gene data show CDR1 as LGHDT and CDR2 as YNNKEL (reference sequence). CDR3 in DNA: TGTGCCAGCAGCCACACTAGCGACTCCTACGAGCAGTACTTC. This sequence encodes CASSHTSDSYEQYF.

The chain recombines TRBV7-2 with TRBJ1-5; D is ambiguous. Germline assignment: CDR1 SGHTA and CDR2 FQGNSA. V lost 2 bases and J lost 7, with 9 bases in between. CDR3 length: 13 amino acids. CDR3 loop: CASSLFSDQPQHF. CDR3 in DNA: TGTGCCAGCAGCTTATTTAGCGACCAGCCCCAGCATTTT.

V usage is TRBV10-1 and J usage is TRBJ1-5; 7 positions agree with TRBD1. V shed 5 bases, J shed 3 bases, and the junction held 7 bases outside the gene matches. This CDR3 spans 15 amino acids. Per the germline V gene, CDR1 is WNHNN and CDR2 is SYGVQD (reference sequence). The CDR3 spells CASSRQGRPNQPQHF. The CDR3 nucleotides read TGCGCCAGCAGTAGACAGGGAAGGCCCAATCAGCCCCAGCATTTT.

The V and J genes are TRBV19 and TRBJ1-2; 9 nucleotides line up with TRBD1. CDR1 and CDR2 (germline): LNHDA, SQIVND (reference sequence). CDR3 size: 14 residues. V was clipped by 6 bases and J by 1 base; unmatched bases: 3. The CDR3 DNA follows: TGTGCCAGTAGGAGGGACAGGGATAACTATGGCTACACCTTC. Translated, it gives CASRRDRDNYGYTF.

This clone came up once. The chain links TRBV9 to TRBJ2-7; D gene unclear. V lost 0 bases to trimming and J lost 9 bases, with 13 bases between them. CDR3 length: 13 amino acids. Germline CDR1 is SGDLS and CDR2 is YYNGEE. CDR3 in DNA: TGTGCCAGCAGCGTAGGGTCCGGAGCCGGGCAGTACTTC. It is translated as CASSVGSGAGQYF. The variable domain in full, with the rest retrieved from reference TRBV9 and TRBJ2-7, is DSGVTQTPKHLITATGQRVTLRCSPRSGDLSVYWYQQSLDQGLQFLIQYYNGEERAKGNILERFSAQQFPDLHSELNLSSLELGDSALYFCASSVGSGAGQYFGPGTRLTVT.

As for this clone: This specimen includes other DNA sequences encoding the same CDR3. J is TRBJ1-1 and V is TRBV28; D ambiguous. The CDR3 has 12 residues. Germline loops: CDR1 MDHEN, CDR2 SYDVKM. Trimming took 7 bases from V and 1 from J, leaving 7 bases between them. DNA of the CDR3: TGTGCCAGCAAGGGTCCGAACACTGAAGCTTTCTTT. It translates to CASKGPNTEAFF.

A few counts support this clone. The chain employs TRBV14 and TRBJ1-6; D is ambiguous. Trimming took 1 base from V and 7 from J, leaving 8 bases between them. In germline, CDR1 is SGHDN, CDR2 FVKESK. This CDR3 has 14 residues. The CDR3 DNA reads TGTGCCAGCAGCCAAGGAAGACACAATTCACCCCTCCACTTT. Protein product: CASSQGRHNSPLHF.

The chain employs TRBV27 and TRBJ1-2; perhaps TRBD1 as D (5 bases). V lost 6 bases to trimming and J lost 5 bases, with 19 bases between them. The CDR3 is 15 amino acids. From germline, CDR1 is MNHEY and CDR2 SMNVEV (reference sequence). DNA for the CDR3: TGTGCCAGCAGCGCCCGGGGCACGCTATCTTATGGCTACACCTTC. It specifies CASSARGTLSYGYTF.

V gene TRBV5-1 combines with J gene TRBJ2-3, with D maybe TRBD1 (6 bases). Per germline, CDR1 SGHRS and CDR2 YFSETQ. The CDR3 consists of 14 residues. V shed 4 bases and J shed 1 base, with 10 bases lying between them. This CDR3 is CASSLGHRTDTQYF. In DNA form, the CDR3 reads TGCGCCAGCAGCCTGGGACATCGCACAGATACGCAGTATTTT.

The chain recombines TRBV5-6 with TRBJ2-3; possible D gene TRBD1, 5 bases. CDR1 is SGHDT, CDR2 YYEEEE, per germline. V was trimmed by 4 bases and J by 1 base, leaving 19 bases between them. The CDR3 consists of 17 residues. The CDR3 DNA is TGTGCCAGCAGCCTAACCAGGGCACCCCACGGCACAGATACGCAGTATTTT. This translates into CASSLTRAPHGTDTQYF.

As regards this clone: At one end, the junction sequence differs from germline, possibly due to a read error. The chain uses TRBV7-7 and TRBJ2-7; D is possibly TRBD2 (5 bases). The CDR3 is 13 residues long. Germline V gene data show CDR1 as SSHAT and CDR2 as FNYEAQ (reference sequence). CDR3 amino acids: CASSLVRGYEQYF. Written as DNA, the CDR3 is TGTGCTAGCAGCTTAGTGAGAGGGTACGAGCAGTACTTC.

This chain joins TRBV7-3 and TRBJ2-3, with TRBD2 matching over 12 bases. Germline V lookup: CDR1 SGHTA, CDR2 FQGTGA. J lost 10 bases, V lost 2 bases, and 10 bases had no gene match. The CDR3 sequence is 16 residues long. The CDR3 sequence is CASSLSGLAGSRAQYF. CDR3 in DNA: TGTGCCAGCAGCTTATCCGGACTAGCGGGATCCAGGGCGCAGTATTTT. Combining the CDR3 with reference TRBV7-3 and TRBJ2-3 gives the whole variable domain GAGVSQTPSNKVTEKGKYVELRCDPISGHTALYWYRQSLGQGPEFLIYFQGTGAADDSGLPNDRFFAVRPEGSVSTLKIQRTERGDSAVYLCASSLSGLAGSRAQYFGPGTRLTVL.